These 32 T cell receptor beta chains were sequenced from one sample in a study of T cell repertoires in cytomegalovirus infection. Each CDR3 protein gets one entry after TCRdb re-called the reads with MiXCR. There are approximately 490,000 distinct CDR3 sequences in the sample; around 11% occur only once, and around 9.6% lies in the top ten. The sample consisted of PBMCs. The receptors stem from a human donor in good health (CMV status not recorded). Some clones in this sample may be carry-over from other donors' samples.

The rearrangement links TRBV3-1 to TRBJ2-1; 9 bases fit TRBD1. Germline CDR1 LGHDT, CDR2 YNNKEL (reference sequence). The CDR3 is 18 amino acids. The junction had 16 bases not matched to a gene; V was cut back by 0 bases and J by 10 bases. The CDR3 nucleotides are TGTGCCAGCAGCCAAGATGGCCCGGGACAGGGTTACGAAGGAGAGCAGTTCTTC. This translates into CASSQDGPGQGYEGEQFF.

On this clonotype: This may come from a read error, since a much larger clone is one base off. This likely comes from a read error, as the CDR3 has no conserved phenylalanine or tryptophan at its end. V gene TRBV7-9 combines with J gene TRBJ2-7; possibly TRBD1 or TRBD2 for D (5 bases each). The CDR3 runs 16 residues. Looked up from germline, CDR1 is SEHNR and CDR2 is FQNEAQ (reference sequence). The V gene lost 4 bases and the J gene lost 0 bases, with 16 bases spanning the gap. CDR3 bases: TGTGCCAGCAGCTCCCCGAGGCAGGGAGTCTCCTACGAGCAGTACTAC. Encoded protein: CASSSPRQGVSYEQYY.

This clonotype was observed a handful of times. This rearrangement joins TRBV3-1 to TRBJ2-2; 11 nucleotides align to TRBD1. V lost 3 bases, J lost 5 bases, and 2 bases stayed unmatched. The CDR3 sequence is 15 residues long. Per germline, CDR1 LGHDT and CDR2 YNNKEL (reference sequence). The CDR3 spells CASSQGTGGTGELFF. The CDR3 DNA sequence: TGTGCCAGCAGCCAGGGGACAGGGGGGACCGGGGAGCTGTTTTTT. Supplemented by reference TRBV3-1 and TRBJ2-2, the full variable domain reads DTAVSQTPKYLVTQMGNDKSIKCEQNLGHDTMYWYKQDSKKFLKIMFSYNNKELIINETVPNRFSPKSPDKAHLNLHINSLELGDSAVYFCASSQGTGGTGELFFGEGSRLTVL.

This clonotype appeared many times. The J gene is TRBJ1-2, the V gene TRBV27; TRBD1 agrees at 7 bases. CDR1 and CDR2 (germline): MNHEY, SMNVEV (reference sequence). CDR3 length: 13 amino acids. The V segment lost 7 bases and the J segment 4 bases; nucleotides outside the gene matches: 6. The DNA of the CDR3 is TGTGCCAGCACCTCGACAGGGTCCTATGGCTACACCTTC. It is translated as CASTSTGSYGYTF.

CDR3 sequence (DNA): TGCAGTGCTCCCCACATAGGGGGGAGAGAGACCCAGTACTTC. It is translated as CSAPHIGGRETQYF. The V and J genes are TRBV20-1 and TRBJ2-5, with D perhaps TRBD1 or TRBD2 (6 bases each). With 5 bases removed from V and 4 bases from J, the gap between germline ends came to 17 bases. Looked up from germline, CDR1 is DFQATT and CDR2 is SNEGSKA (reference sequence). The CDR3 sequence is 14 residues long.

The CDR3 reads CSARDTGTLSYEQYF. CDR3 in DNA: TGCAGTGCTAGAGATACCGGGACTCTCTCCTACGAGCAGTACTTC. The genes are TRBV20-1 and TRBJ2-7; the D gene is possibly TRBD2 (6 bases). The CDR3 contains 15 residues. Germline V gene lookup returns CDR1 DFQATT and CDR2 SNEGSKA (reference sequence). The V and J ends lost 0 bases and 0 bases respectively, with 12 bases between them.

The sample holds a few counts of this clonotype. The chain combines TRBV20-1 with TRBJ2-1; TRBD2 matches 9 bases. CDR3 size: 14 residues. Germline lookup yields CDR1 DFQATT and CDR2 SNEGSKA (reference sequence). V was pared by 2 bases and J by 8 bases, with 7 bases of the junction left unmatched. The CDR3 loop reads CSARLSGSRHEQFF. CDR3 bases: TGCAGTGCTAGACTTAGCGGGAGTCGCCATGAGCAGTTCTTC.

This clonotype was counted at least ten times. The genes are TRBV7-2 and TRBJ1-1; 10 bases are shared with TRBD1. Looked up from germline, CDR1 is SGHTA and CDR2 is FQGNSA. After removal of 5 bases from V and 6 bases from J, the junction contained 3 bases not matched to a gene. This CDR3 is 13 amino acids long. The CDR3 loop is CASSRDRGAEAFF. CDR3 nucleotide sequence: TGTGCCAGCAGCCGGGACAGGGGTGCTGAAGCTTTCTTT.

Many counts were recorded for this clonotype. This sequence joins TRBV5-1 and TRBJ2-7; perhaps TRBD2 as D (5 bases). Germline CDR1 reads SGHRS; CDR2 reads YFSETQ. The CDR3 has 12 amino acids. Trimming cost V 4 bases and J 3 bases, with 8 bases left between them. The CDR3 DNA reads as TGCGCCAGCAGCGGCGGACTCTACGAGCAGTACTTC. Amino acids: CASSGGLYEQYF.

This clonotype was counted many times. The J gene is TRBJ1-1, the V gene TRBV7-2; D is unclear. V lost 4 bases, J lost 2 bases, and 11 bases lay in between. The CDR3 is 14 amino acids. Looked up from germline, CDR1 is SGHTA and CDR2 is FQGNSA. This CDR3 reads CASSSLKGNTEAFF. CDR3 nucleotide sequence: TGTGCCAGCAGCTCTCTGAAGGGTAACACTGAAGCTTTCTTT.

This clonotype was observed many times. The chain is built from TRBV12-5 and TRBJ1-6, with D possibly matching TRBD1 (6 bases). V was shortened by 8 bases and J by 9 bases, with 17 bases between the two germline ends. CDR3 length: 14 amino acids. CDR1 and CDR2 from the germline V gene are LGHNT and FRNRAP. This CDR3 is CASTGRESVSPLHF. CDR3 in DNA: TGTGCTAGTACAGGGAGGGAGAGCGTTTCACCCCTCCACTTT.

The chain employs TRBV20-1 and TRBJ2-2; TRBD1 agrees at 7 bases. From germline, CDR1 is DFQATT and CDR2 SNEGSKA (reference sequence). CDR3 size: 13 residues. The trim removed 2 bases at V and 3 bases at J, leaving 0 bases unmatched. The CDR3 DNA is TGCAGTGCTAGACAGGGGGACACCGGGGAGCTGTTTTTT. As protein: CSARQGDTGELFF.

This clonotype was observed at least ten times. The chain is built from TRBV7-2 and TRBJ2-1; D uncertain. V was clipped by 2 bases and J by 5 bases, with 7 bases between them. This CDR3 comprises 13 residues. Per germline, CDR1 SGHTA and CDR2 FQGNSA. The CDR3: CASSLILNNEQFF. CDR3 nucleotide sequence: TGTGCCAGCAGCTTAATCCTCAACAATGAGCAGTTCTTC.

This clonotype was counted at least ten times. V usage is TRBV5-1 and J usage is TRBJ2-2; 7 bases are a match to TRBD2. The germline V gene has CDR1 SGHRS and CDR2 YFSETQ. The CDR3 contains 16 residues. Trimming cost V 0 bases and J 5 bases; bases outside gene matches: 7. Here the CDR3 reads CASSLVVRRGTGELFF. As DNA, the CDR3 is TGCGCCAGCAGCTTGGTGGTACGGCGGGGGACCGGGGAGCTGTTTTTT.

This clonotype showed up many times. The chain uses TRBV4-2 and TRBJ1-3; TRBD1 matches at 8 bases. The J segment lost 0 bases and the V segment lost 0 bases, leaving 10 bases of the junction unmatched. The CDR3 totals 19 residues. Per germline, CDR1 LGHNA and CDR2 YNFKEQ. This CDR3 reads CASSQEVPRGRPSGNTIYF. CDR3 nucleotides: TGTGCCAGCAGCCAAGAAGTACCCAGGGGGCGTCCCTCTGGAAACACCATATATTTT.

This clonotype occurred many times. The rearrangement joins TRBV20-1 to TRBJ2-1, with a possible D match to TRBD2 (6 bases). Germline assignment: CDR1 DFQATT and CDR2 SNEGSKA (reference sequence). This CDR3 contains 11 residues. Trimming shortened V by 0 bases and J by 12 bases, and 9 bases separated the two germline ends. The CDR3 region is CSARDREVQFF. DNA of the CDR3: TGCAGTGCTAGAGACAGGGAGGTGCAGTTCTTC.

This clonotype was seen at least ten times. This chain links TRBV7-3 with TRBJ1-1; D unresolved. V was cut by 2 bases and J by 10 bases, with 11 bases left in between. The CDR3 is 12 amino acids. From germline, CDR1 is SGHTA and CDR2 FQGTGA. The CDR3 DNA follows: TGTGCCAGCAGCTTATCAGGAGGAAGAGCTTTCTTT. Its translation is CASSLSGGRAFF.

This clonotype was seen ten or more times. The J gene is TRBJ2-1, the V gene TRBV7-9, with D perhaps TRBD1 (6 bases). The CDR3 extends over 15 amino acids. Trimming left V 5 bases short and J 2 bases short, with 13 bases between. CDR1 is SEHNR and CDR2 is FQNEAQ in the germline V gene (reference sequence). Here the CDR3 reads CASSQGKGPYNEQFF. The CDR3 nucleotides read TGTGCCAGCAGCCAGGGGAAGGGTCCCTACAATGAGCAGTTCTTC.

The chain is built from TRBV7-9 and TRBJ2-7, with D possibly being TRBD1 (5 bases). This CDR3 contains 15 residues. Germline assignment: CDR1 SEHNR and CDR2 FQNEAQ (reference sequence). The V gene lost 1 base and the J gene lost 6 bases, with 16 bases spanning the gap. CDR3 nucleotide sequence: TGTGCCAGCAGCTTAGGCCGGGCAGGGTTCGGCGAGCAGTACTTC. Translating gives CASSLGRAGFGEQYF.

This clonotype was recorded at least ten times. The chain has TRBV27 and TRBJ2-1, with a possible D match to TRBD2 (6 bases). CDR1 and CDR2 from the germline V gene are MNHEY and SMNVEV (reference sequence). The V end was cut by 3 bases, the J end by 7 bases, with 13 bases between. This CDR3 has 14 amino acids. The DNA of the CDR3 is TGTGCCAGCAGTTTCAGAGCCCGGGGGAATGAGCAGTTCTTC. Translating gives CASSFRARGNEQFF.

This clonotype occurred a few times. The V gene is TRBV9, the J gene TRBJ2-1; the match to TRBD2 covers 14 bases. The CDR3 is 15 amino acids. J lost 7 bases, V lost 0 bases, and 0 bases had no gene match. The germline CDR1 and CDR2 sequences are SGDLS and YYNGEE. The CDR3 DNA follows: TGTGCCAGCAGCGTAGGGACTAGCGGGGGGAATGAGCAGTTCTTC. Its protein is CASSVGTSGGNEQFF.

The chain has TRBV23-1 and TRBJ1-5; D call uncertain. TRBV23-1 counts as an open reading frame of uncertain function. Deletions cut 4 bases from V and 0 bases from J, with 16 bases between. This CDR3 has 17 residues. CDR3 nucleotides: TGCGCCAGCAGTCGCGCGGGCCTGGCGGCTAGCAATCAGCCCCAGCATTTT. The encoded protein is CASSRAGLAASNQPQHF.

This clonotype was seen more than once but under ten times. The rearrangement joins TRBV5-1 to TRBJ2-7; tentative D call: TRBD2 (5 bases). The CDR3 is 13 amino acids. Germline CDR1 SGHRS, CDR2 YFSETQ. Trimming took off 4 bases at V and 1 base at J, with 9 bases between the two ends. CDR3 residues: CASSTRESYEQYF. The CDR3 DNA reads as TGCGCCAGCAGCACGAGGGAATCCTACGAGCAGTACTTC.

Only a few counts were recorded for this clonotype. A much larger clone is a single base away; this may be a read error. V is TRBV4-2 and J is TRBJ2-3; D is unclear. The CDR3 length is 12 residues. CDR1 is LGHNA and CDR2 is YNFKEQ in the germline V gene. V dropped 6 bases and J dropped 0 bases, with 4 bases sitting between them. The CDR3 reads CASRDSTDTQYF. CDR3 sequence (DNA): TGTGCCAGCAGGGACAGCACAGATACGCAGTATTTT.

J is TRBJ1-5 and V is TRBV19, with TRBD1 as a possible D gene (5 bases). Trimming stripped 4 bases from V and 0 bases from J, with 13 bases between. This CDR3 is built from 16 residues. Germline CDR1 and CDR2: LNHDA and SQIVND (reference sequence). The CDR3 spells CASSKGSRLSNQPQHF. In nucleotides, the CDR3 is TGTGCCAGTAGTAAGGGGAGCAGGCTTAGCAATCAGCCCCAGCATTTT.

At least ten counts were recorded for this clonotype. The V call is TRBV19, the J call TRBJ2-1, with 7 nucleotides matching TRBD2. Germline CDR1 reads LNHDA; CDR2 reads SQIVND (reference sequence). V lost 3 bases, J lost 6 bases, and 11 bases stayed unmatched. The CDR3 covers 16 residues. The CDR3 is CASSMAGGGLGNEQFF. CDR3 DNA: TGTGCCAGTAGTATGGCTGGGGGAGGGCTCGGCAATGAGCAGTTCTTC.

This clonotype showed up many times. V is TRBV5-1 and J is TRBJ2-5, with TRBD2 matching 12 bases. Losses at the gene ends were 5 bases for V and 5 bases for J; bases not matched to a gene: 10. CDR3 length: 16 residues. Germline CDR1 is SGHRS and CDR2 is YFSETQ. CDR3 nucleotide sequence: TGCGCCAGCAGTGGACTAGCGGGGCCTCGGTGGGAGACCCAGTACTTC. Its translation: CASSGLAGPRWETQYF. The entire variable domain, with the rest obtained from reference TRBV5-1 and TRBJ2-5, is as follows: KAGVTQTPRYLIKTRGQQVTLSCSPISGHRSVSWYQQTPGQGLQFLFEYFSETQRNKGNFPGRFSGRQFSNSRSEMNVSTLELGDSALYLCASSGLAGPRWETQYFGPGTRLLVL.

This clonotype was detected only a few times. This chain's CDR3 is CASSQDWENGNTIYF. For the CDR3, the DNA is TGTGCCAGCAGCCAAGATTGGGAAAATGGAAACACCATATATTTT. The gene calls are TRBV14 and TRBJ1-3; D gene ambiguous. CDR1 is SGHDN, CDR2 FVKESK, per germline. CDR3 length equals 15 residues. V was trimmed by 0 bases and J by 3 bases, leaving 9 bases between them. Combining the CDR3 with reference TRBV14 and TRBJ1-3 gives the whole variable domain EAGVTQFPSHSVIEKGQTVTLRCDPISGHDNLYWYRRVMGKEIKFLLHFVKESKQDESGMPNNRFLAERTGGTYSTLKVQPAELEDSGVYFCASSQDWENGNTIYFGEGSWLTVV.

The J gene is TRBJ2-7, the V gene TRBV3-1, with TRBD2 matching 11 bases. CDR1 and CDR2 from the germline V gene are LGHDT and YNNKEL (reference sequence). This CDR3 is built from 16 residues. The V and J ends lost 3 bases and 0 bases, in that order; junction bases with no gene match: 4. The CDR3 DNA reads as TGTGCCAGCAGCCACCCTAGCGGGGGGTCCTCCTACGAGCAGTACTTC. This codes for CASSHPSGGSSYEQYF.

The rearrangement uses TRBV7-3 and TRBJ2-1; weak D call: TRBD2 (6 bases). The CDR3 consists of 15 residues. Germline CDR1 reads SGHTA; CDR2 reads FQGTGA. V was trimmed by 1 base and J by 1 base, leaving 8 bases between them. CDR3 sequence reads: CASSLNGRSYNEQFF. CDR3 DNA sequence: TGTGCCAGCAGCTTAAACGGGAGATCCTACAATGAGCAGTTCTTC.

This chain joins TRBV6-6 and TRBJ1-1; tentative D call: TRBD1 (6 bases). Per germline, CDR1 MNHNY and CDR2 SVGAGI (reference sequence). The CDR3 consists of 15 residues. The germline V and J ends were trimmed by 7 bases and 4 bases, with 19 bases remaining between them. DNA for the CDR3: TGTGCCAGCACCAAGAAACAGGGTGGGGGCACTGAAGCTTTCTTT. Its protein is CASTKKQGGGTEAFF.

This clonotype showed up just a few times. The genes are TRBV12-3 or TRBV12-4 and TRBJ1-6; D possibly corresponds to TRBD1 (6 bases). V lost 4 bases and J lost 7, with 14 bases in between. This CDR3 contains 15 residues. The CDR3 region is CASSSQGAPNSPLHF. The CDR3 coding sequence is TGTGCCAGCAGTTCACAGGGAGCACCAAATTCACCCCTCCACTTT.